One and the same sample provided the 18 T cell receptor beta chains below, sequenced in a study of T cells in women clearing cervical HPV infection. Profiled with immunoSEQ multiplex PCR; TCRdb holds only in-frame clones, not every one. The repertoire table contains around 19,000 clones. Sequencing was performed on blood buffy coat. These receptor sequences come from a woman between 18 and 75 years old with a cervical HPV16 infection that either progressed to CIN3+ or cleared (not recorded which).

Comments on this clone: The read stops 3 residues short of the end of the CDR3; the missing end is completed from the germline J gene. The chain carries TRBV7-9 and TRBJ2-4, with TRBD1 as a possible D gene (6 bases). This CDR3 has 12 residues. In germline, CDR1 is SEHNR, CDR2 FQNEAQ (reference sequence). The CDR3 sequence is CASSLGADGQYF. Partial CDR3 DNA: TGTGCCAGCAGCTTGGGGGCGGATGGT.

A word on this clone: Coverage ceases 3 residues before the CDR3 finishes, and the germline J gene fills in the end. This chain uses TRBV18 with TRBJ2-3; the D is unclear. This CDR3 spans 14 amino acids. In germline, CDR1 is KGHSH, CDR2 LQKENI. Here the CDR3 reads CASSPPRLEEAQYF. The covered CDR3 bases are TGTGCCAGCTCACCACCACGTCTCGAAGAGGCG.

Note on this clone: The read halts 3 residues ahead of the CDR3 end, with the missing end drawn from the germline J gene. The rearrangement uses TRBV18 and TRBJ2-3, with TRBD1 matching over 8 bases. CDR1 is KGHSH, CDR2 LQKENI, per germline. CDR3 length equals 14 residues. CDR3 in amino acids: CASSPSRGHQPQYF. The CDR3 DNA, read in part, is TGTGCCAGCTCACCTAGCAGGGGGCATCAGCCG. The entire variable domain, with the rest obtained from reference TRBV18 and TRBJ2-3, is as follows: NAGVMQNPRHLVRRRGQEARLRCSPMKGHSHVYWYRQLPEEGLKFMVYLQKENIIDESGMPKERFSAEFPKEGPSILRIQQVVRGDSAAYFCASSPSRGHQPQYFGPGTRLTVL.

With regard to this clone: The read ends 3 residues early relative to the CDR3; the germline J gene fills the gap. The rearrangement joins TRBV18 to TRBJ2-7; TRBD2 matches 9 bases. V trimming: 2 bases; J trimming: 0 bases; junction bases outside the gene matches: 8. The CDR3 runs to 17 residues. CDR1 and CDR2 (germline): KGHSH, LQKENI. CDR3 amino acids: CASSPARGTSSSYEQYF. CDR3 DNA, as far as it was read: TGTGCCAGCTCACCAGCTCGCGGGACTAGCAGCTCCTACGAG.

Points on this clone: Read coverage stops 3 residues before the CDR3 terminus; the germline J gene supplies the remainder. The chain couples TRBV7-9 to TRBJ2-4; weak D call: TRBD2 (5 bases). Germline V gene lookup returns CDR1 SEHNR and CDR2 FQNEAQ (reference sequence). CDR3 length: 14 amino acids. This chain's CDR3 is CASARETSGVIQYF. CDR3 bases read: TGTGCCAGCGCACGGGAAACCTCCGGGGTAATT.

Worth noting for this clone: The read falls 3 residues short of the CDR3 end, and the missing part is taken from the germline J gene. This chain connects TRBV14 to TRBJ1-4; maybe TRBD1 (6 bases). CDR1 and CDR2 from the germline V gene are SGHDN and FVKESK. Trimming shortened V by 0 bases and J by 4 bases, and 9 bases separated the two germline ends. This CDR3 contains 15 residues. CDR3 amino acids: CASSQEDSDNEKLFF. CDR3 bases read: TGTGCCAGCAGCCAAGAGGACAGCGATAATGAAAAA.

A word on this clone: The read ends 3 residues before the CDR3 terminus; that terminus is restored from the germline J gene. The chain joins TRBV30 to TRBJ2-7; 10 nucleotides line up with TRBD1. Germline V gene lookup returns CDR1 GTSNPN and CDR2 SVGIG (reference sequence). The CDR3 covers 12 residues. Trimming took 5 bases from V and 4 from J; bases not matched to a gene: 2. The sequenced CDR3 bases are TGTGCCTGGGGACAGGGGGGATACGAG. Protein: CAWGQGGYE. The whole CDR3 sequence is CAWGQGGYEQYF.

CDR3 DNA (partial): TGTGCCAGCAGCTTACGCGGTACCAGCTCCTACAATGAG. It codes for CASSLRGTSSYNE. The whole CDR3 protein is CASSLRGTSSYNEQFF. The chain carries TRBV13 and TRBJ2-1, with unresolved D. The sequenced fragment ends 3 residues before the CDR3 boundary, so the rest is inferred from the germline J gene. CDR1 is PRHDT, CDR2 FYEKMQ, per germline (reference sequence). This CDR3 has 16 residues. Trimming stripped 2 bases from V and 0 bases from J, with 11 bases between.

With regard to this clone: The CDR3 extends 3 residues past the end of the read, so its final part is completed from the germline J gene. The genes are TRBV5-1 and TRBJ2-7; 7 bases agree with TRBD1. The CDR3 loop spans 15 amino acids. Trimming cost V 4 bases and J 2 bases; bases outside gene matches: 9. The V gene's germline CDR1 is SGHRS and CDR2 YFSETQ. The CDR3 is CASSVLTGATYEQYF. The CDR3 bases that were read are TGCGCCAGCAGCGTCTTAACAGGGGCGACCTACGAG.

In regard to this clone: The DNA ends 3 residues before the CDR3 does, and the rest of the CDR3 is filled in from the germline J gene. The chain joins TRBV18 to TRBJ2-4, with D uncertain. The germline CDR1 and CDR2 sequences are KGHSH and LQKENI. This CDR3 is 11 amino acids long. CDR3 residues: CASSQAAGQYF. The sequenced CDR3 bases are TGTGCCAGCTCACAGGCGGCTGGT.

With regard to this clone: The observed sequence ends 3 residues before the CDR3 terminus, with the missing tail filled in from the germline J gene. This chain links TRBV14 with TRBJ1-1; a possible D gene is TRBD1 (6 bases). This CDR3 has 13 amino acids. Germline-derived CDR1 and CDR2 are SGHDN and FVKESK. V was shortened by 1 base and J by 5 bases, with 8 bases between the two germline ends. This chain's CDR3 is CASSQVRGTEAFF. Partial CDR3 DNA: TGTGCCAGCAGCCAAGTCAGGGGAACTGAA.

Regarding this clone: The read finishes 3 residues shy of the CDR3 end, and the germline J gene is used to complete it. The gene calls are TRBV18 and TRBJ1-1, with 8 bases that match TRBD1. Germline V lookup: CDR1 KGHSH, CDR2 LQKENI. J lost 1 base, V lost 3 bases, and 7 bases had no gene match. The CDR3 is 16 residues long. The CDR3 loop reads CASSPNMDRANTEAFF. CDR3 bases read: TGTGCCAGCTCACCGAACATGGACAGGGCGAACACTGAA.

CDR3 DNA (partial): TGTGCCATCAGTGTAGATCGACAGACCTCTGAA. Translating it yields CAISVDRQTSE. Given in full, the CDR3 is CAISVDRQTSEAFF. The chain links TRBV10-3 to TRBJ1-1, with D possibly TRBD1 on 5 matching bases. The CDR3 end falls 3 residues outside the read, so it is completed with the germline J gene. This CDR3 is 14 amino acids long. Trimming took off 4 bases at V and 6 bases at J, with 15 bases between the two ends. Germline V gives CDR1 ENHRY, CDR2 SYGVKD.

A word on this clone: The CDR3 end is not reached by the read, which stops 3 residues before it; the germline J gene fills it in. V and J are TRBV6-1 and TRBJ2-2; D is uncertain. CDR3 size: 15 residues. The V gene's germline CDR1 is MNHNS and CDR2 SASEGT. The sequenced CDR3 bases are TGTGCCAGCAGTGAGAGTTGGAACTATAATTCACCG. Translating gives CASSESWNYNSP. The whole CDR3 reads CASSESWNYNSPLFF.

This clone is called large based on its frequency. The read terminates 3 residues ahead of where the CDR3 ends, so the germline J gene completes it. The chain joins TRBV6-2 or TRBV6-3 to TRBJ1-1, with 7 bases that match TRBD1. The CDR3 extends over 15 amino acids. Losses at the gene ends were 4 bases for V and 0 bases for J; bases not matched to a gene: 5. Germline V CDR1 and CDR2: MNHEY, SVGEGT. The CDR3 DNA, read in part, is TGTGCCAGCAGTTTTACAGGGGAAATGAACACTGAA. Its protein is CASSFTGEMNTE. The CDR3 reads in full as CASSFTGEMNTEAFF.

Concerning this clone: The read falls 3 residues short of the CDR3 end, and the missing part is taken from the germline J gene. The chain joins TRBV19 to TRBJ2-7; 10 nucleotides align to TRBD1. The ends lost 6 bases at V and 4 bases at J; junction bases unmatched: 6. Germline V CDR1 and CDR2: LNHDA, SQIVND (reference sequence). The CDR3 has 14 residues. The part of the CDR3 DNA that was read is TGTGCCAGTAGCTATAAGGACAGGGGGTACGAG. Translated: CASSYKDRGYE. The entire CDR3 reads CASSYKDRGYEQYF. Combining the CDR3 with reference TRBV19 and TRBJ2-7 gives the whole variable domain DGGITQSPKYLFRKEGQNVTLSCEQNLNHDAMYWYRQDPGQGLRLIYYSQIVNDFQKGDIAEGYSVSREKKESFPLTVTSAQKNPTAFYLCASSYKDRGYEQYFGPGTRLTVT.

For this clone: From the germline J gene comes the end of the CDR3, since the read stops 3 residues before it. The chain carries TRBV7-8 and TRBJ2-5; 8 positions agree with TRBD2. J lost 0 bases, V lost 10 bases, and 10 bases had no gene match. The CDR3 extends over 15 amino acids. Germline V lookup: CDR1 SGHVS, CDR2 FQNEAQ. The covered CDR3 bases are TGTGCCACCCTGCCGGGGGGGAGGTACCAAGAGACC. Residues: CATLPGGRYQET. The CDR3 in full is CATLPGGRYQETQYF.

Comments on this clone: The read ends 3 residues early relative to the CDR3; the germline J gene fills the gap. The rearrangement links TRBV7-9 to TRBJ1-2, with a weak D call TRBD1 (5 bases). The CDR3 contains 14 residues. In germline, CDR1 is SEHNR, CDR2 FQNEAQ (reference sequence). The CDR3 DNA, read in part, is TGTGCCAGCAGCTCCGTGGGGGGGTCCTACGAC. Translated, it gives CASSSVGGSYD. The whole CDR3 sequence reads CASSSVGGSYDYTF. The variable domain in full, completed from reference TRBV7-9 and TRBJ1-2, reads DTGVSQNPRHKITKRGQNVTFRCDPISEHNRLYWYRQTLGQGPEFLTYFQNEAQLEKSRLLSDRFSAERPKGSFSTLEIQRTEQGDSAMYLCASSSVGGSYDYTFGSGTRLTVV.